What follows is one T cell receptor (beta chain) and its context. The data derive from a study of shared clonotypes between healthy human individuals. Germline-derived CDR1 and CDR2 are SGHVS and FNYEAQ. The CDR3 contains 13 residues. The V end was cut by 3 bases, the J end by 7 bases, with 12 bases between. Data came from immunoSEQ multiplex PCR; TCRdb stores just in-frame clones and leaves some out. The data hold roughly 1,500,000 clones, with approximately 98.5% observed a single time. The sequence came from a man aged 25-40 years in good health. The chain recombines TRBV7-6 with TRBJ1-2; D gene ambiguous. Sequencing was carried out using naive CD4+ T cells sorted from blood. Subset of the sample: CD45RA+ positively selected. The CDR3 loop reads CASSFPGISGYTF. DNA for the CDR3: TGTGCCAGCAGCTTCCCTGGGATCTCTGGCTACACCTTC.